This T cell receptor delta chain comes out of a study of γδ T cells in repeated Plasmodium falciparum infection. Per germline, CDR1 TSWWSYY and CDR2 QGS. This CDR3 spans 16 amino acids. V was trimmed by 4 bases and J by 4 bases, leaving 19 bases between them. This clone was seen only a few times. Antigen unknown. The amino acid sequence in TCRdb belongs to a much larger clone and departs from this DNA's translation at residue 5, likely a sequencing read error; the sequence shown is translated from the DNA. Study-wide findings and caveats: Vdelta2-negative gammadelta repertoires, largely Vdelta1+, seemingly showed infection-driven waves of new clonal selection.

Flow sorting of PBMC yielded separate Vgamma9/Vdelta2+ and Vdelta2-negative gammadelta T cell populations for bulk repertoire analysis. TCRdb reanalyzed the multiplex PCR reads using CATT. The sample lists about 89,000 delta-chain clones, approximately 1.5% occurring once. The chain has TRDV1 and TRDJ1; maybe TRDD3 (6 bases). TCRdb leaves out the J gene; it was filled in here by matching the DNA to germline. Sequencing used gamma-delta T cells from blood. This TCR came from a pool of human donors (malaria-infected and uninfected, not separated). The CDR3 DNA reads TGTGCTCTTGGGGGACTAGGACACCGGGGGAGCGATAAACTCATCTTT. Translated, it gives CALGGLGHRGSDKLIF.